These T cell receptor beta chains were read from a single sample in a study of cytomegalovirus exposure and HLA in healthy donors. This table comes from immunoSEQ multiplex PCR, and its TCRdb copy is limited to in-frame clones, with some not included. The sample yields about 190,000 clones, around four fifths seen once. Source material: PBMCs. These receptors were obtained from a woman between 18 and 29 years old in good health and CMV-seronegative. The CDR3 runs from the conserved cysteine through the conserved F or W. Clone size is given for some rows only: seen once, a few or many times, or a class if the clone is expanded.

cdr3_aa,j_call,v_call,clone_size
CASSPSGGAFNQPQHF,TRBJ1-5,TRBV27,-
CAQAAVTQTNTEAFF,TRBJ1-1,TRBV2,-
CAISEPRGEQYF,TRBJ2-5,TRBV10-3,-
CASSPRDRAPDEQYF,TRBJ2-7,TRBV28,once
CASSYPRYGGETQYF,TRBJ2-5,TRBV6-6,-
CSVLAVYNEQFF,TRBJ2-1,TRBV29-1,-
CASSPGLPNEKLFF,TRBJ1-4,TRBV5-6,-
CASNGLASYNEQFF,TRBJ2-1,TRBV2,-
CASTFLAGAYEQYF,TRBJ2-7,TRBV7-9,-
CASSLSWTGGVEAFF,TRBJ1-1,TRBV27,-
CASGGPGQGPETQYF,TRBJ2-5,TRBV5-1,-
CASSPLTVWDTEAFF,TRBJ1-1,TRBV5-1,-
CSVTAGVSGYTQYF,TRBJ2-3,TRBV29-1,-
CATKRGNEQFF,TRBJ2-1,TRBV27,-
CASSPPGLAGNEQFF,TRBJ2-1,TRBV18,-
CASSLTGRAFF,TRBJ1-1,TRBV5-6,-
CASSPYSTYEQYF,TRBJ2-7,TRBV18,-
CASRGPEEKLFF,TRBJ1-4,TRBV2,-
CASSPRDSHEQYF,TRBJ2-7,TRBV7-9,once
CASSPSGGAVGELFF,TRBJ2-2,TRBV28,-
CASLEGGWNYNEQFF,TRBJ2-1,TRBV2,-
CASSDGTSGRDEQYF,TRBJ2-7,TRBV5-6,-
CASSLAGDHTGELFF,TRBJ2-2,TRBV18,-
CASREPGVLSYEQYF,TRBJ2-7,TRBV6-1,-
CASSLRTSEIGELFF,TRBJ2-2,TRBV7-9,once
CASSQGVGTRYEQYF,TRBJ2-7,TRBV14,-
CASSVLAGGVNNEQFF,TRBJ2-1,TRBV5-1,-
CASSYGQGRQETQYF,TRBJ2-5,TRBV6-6,-
CSSVMMIGGADTQYF,TRBJ2-3,TRBV7-9,-
CASSSGLAHNEQFF,TRBJ2-1,TRBV7-3,-
CASSTRGGWDEKLFF,TRBJ1-4,TRBV27,once
CASTSTALNTEAFF,TRBJ1-1,TRBV6-5,-
CASSGGLAGVIGELFF,TRBJ2-2,TRBV5-1,-
CASRRDPNTEAFF,TRBJ1-1,TRBV5-1,-
CASSSATRTSEQFF,TRBJ2-1,TRBV13,-
CASSRSLNSRYSYNEQFF,TRBJ2-1,TRBV5-1,-
CASSFPHGASYEQYF,TRBJ2-7,TRBV7-8,-
CASSEAESLVYSNQPQHF,TRBJ1-5,TRBV2,-
CASSLLGLASANEQFF,TRBJ2-1,TRBV27,-
CASSLNRGAVDTQYF,TRBJ2-3,TRBV11-3,-